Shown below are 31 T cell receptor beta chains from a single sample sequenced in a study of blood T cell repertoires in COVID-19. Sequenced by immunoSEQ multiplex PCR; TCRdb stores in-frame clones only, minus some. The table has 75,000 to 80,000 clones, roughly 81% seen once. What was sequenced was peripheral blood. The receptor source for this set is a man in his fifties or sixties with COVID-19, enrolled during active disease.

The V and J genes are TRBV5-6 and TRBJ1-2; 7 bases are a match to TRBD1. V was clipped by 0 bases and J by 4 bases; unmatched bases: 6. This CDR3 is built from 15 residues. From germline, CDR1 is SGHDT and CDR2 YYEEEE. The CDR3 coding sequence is TGTGCCAGCAGCTTGGGGGCAGGGGGTATCTATGGCTACACCTTC. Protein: CASSLGAGGIYGYTF.

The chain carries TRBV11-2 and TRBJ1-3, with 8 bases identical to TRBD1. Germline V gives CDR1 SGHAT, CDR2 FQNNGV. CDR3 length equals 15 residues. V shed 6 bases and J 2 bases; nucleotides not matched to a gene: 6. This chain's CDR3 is CASRTDREAGNTIYF. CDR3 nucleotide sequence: TGTGCCAGCAGGACGGACAGGGAGGCTGGAAACACCATATATTTT.

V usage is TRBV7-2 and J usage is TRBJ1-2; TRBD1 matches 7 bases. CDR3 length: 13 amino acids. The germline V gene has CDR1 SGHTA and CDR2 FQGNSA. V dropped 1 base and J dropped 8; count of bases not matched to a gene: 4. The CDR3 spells CASSLESGGGYTF. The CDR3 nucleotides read TGTGCCAGCAGCTTAGAGTCAGGGGGAGGCTACACCTTC.

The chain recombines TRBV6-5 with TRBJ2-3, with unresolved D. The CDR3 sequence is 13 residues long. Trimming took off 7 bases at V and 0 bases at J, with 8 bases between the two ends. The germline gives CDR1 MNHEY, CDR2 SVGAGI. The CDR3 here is CASTLSSTDTQYF. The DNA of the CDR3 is TGTGCCAGCACCCTATCCAGCACAGATACGCAGTATTTT.

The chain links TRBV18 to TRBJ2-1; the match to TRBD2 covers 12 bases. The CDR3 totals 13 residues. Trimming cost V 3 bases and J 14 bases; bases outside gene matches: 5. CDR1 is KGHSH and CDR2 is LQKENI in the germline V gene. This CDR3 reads CASSPTSGGLEFF. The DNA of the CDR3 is TGTGCCAGCTCACCGACTAGCGGGGGCCTGGAGTTCTTC.

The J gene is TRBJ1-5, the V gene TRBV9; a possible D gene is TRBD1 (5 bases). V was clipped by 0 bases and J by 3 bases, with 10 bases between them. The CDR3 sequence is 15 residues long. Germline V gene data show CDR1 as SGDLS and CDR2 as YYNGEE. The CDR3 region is CASSVGGRDNQPQHF. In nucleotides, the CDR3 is TGTGCCAGCAGCGTAGGAGGCAGGGACAATCAGCCCCAGCATTTT.

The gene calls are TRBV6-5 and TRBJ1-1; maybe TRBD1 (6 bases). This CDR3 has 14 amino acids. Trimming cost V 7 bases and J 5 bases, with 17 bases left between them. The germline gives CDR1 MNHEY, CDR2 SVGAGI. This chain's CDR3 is CASIGTGWRTEAFF. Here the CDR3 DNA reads TGTGCCAGCATCGGAACAGGGTGGAGGACTGAAGCTTTCTTT.

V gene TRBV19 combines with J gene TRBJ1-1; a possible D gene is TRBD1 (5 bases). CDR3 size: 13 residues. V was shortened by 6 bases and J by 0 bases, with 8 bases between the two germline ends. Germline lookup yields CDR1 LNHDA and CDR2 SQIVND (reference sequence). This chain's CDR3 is CASRRQMNTEAFF. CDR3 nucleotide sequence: TGTGCCAGTAGAAGACAGATGAACACTGAAGCTTTCTTT.

The CDR3 coding sequence is TGTGCCAGCACTTCGTTCAATCAGCCCCAGCATTTT. Protein sequence: CASTSFNQPQHF. This rearrangement joins TRBV6-4 to TRBJ1-5; D not certain. The CDR3 spans 12 residues. Per germline, CDR1 MRHNA and CDR2 SNTAGT. With 7 bases removed from V and 3 bases from J, the gap between germline ends came to 7 bases.

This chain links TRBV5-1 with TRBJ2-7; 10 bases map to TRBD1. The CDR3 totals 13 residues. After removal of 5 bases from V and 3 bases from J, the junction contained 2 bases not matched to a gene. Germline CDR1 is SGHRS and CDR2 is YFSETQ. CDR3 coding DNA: TGCGCCAGCAGAAGGACAGGGGGCTACGAGCAGTACTTC. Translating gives CASRRTGGYEQYF. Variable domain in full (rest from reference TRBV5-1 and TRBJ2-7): KAGVTQTPRYLIKTRGQQVTLSCSPISGHRSVSWYQQTPGQGLQFLFEYFSETQRNKGNFPGRFSGRQFSNSRSEMNVSTLELGDSALYLCASRRTGGYEQYFGPGTRLTVT.

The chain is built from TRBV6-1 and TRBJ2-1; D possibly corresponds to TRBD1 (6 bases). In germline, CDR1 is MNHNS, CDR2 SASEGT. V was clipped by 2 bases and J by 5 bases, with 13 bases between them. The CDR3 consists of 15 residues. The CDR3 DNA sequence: TGTGCCAGCAGTGAAACAGTTCCAGGGGACAATGAGCAGTTCTTC. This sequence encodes CASSETVPGDNEQFF.

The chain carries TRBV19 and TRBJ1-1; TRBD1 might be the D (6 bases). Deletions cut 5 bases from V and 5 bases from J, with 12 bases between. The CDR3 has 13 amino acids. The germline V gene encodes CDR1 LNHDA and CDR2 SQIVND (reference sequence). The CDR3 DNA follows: TGTGCCAGTAGTGGGGTTAGGGGGACTGAAGCTTTCTTT. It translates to CASSGVRGTEAFF.

This chain's CDR3 is CASSSQGQRNSPLHF. In DNA, the CDR3 is TGTGCCAGCAGTTCCCAGGGACAGCGGAATTCACCCCTCCACTTT. The V call is TRBV6-5, the J call TRBJ1-6; 7 bases align to TRBD1. Germline V gene lookup returns CDR1 MNHEY and CDR2 SVGAGI. Trimming removed 4 bases from V and 7 bases from J; junction bases left unmatched: 7. The CDR3 runs 15 residues.

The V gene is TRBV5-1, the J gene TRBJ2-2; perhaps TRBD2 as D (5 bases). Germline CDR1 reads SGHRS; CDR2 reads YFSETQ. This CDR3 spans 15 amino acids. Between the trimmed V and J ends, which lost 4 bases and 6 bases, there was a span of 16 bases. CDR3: CASSREGRNAGELFF. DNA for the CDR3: TGCGCCAGCAGCCGCGAGGGCAGAAACGCCGGGGAGCTGTTTTTT.

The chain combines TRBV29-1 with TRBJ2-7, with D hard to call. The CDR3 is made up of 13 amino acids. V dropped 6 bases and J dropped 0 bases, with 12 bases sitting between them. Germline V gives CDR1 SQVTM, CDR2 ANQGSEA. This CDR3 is CSVSLLRSYEQYF. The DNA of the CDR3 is TGCAGCGTAAGCCTCCTCCGCTCCTACGAGCAGTACTTC.

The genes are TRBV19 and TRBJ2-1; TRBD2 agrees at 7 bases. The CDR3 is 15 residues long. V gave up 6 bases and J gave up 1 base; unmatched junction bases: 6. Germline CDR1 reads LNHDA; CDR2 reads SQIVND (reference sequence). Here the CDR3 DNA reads TGTGCCAGTAGCGGCAGCGGGGTTTCCTACAATGAGCAGTTCTTC. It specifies CASSGSGVSYNEQFF.

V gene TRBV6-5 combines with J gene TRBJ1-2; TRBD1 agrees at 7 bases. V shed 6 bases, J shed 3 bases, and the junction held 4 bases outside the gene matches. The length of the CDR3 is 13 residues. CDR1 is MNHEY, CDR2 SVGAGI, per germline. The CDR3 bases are TGTGCCAGCAGAACCGGGACAGACTATGGCTACACCTTC. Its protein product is CASRTGTDYGYTF.

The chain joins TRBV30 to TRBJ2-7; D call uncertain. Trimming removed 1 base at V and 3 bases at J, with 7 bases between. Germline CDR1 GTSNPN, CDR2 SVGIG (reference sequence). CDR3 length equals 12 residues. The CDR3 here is CAWSGQIYEQYF. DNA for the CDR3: TGTGCCTGGAGTGGCCAGATCTACGAGCAGTACTTC.

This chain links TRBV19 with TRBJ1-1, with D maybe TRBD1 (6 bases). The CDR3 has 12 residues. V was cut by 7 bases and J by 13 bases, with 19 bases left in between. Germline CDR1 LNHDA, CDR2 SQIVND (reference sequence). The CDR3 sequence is CASTGGDKRGFF. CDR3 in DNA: TGTGCCAGTACCGGGGGGGACAAACGTGGTTTCTTT.

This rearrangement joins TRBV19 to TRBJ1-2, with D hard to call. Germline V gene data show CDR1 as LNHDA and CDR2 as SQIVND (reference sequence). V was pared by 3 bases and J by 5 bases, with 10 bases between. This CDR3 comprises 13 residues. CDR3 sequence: CASSISGEYGYTF. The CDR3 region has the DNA TGTGCCAGTAGTATTTCTGGGGAGTATGGCTACACCTTC.

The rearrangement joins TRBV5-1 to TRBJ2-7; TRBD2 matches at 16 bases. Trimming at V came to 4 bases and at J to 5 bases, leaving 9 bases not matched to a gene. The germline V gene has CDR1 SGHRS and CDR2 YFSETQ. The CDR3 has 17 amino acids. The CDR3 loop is CASSREGTSGRGDEQYF. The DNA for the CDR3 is TGCGCCAGCAGCCGCGAAGGGACTAGCGGGAGGGGCGACGAGCAGTACTTC.

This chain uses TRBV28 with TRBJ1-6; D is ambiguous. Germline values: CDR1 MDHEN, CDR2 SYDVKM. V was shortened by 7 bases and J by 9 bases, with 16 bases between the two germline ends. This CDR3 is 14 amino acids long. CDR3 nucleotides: TGTGCCAGCACCACACCGGGGATTGTTTCACCCCTCCACTTT. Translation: CASTTPGIVSPLHF.

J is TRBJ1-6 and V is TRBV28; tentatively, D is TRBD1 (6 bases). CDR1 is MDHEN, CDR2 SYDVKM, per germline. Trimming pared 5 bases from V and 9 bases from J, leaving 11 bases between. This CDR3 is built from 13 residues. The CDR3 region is CASSTGHISPLHF. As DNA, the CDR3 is TGTGCCAGCAGTACAGGGCATATTTCACCCCTCCACTTT.

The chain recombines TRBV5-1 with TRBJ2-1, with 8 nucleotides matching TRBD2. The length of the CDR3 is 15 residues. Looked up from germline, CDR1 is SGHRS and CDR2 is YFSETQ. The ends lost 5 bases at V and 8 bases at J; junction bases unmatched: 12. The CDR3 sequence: CASRVGLDFTDEQFF. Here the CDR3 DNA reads TGCGCCAGCAGGGTGGGACTAGATTTTACCGATGAGCAGTTCTTC.

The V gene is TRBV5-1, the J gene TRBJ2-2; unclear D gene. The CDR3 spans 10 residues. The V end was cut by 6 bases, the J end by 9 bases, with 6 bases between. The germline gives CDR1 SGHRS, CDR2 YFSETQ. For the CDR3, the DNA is TGCGCCAGCAAACGGTGGGAGCTGTTTTTT. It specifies CASKRWELFF.

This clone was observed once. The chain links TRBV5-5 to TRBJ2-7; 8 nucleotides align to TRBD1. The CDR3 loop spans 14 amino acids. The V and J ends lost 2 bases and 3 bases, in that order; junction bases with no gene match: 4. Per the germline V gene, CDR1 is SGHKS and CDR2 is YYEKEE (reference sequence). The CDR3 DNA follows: TGTGCCAGCAGCTTTCCGGACAGGGTCTACGAGCAGTACTTC. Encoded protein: CASSFPDRVYEQYF. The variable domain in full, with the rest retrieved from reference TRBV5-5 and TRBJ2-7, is DAGVTQSPTHLIKTRGQQVTLRCSPISGHKSVSWYQQVLGQGPQFIFQYYEKEERGRGNFPDRFSARQFPNYSSELNVNALLLGDSALYLCASSFPDRVYEQYFGPGTRLTVT.

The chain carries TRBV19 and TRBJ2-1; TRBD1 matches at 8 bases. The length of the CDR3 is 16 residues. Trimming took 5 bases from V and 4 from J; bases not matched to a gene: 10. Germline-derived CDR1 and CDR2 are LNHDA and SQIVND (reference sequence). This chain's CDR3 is CASSSISGQEYNEQFF. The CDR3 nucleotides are TGTGCCAGTAGTTCAATCTCGGGACAGGAGTACAATGAGCAGTTCTTC.

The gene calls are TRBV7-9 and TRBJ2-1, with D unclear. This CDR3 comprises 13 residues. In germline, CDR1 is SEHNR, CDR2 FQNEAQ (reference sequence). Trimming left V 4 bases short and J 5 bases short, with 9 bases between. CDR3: CASSSQNNNEQFF. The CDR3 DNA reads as TGTGCCAGCAGCTCCCAAAACAACAATGAGCAGTTCTTC.

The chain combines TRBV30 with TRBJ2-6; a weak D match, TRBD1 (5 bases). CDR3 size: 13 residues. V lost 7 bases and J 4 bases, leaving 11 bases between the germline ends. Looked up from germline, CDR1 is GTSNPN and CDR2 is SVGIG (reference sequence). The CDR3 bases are TGTGCCTTCGTAGGGGAAGGGGCCAACGTCCTGACTTTC. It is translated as CAFVGEGANVLTF.

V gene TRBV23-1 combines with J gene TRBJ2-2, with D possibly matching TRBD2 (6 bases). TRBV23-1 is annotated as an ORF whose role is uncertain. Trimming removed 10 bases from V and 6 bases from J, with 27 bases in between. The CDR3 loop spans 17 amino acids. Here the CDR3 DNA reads TGCGCCATCAGGGTTAGCCAGACTAGTTTGCGACCCGGGGAGCTGTTTTTT. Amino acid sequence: CAIRVSQTSLRPGELFF.

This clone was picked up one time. CDR3 protein: CASSYSRGVYNEQFF. CDR3 nucleotides: TGTGCCAGCAGTTACAGCCGAGGCGTCTACAATGAGCAGTTCTTC. The rearrangement joins TRBV6-5 to TRBJ2-1; D is unresolved. The CDR3 totals 15 residues. The germline V gene has CDR1 MNHEY and CDR2 SVGAGI. V lost 2 bases and J 3 bases, leaving 11 bases between the germline ends.